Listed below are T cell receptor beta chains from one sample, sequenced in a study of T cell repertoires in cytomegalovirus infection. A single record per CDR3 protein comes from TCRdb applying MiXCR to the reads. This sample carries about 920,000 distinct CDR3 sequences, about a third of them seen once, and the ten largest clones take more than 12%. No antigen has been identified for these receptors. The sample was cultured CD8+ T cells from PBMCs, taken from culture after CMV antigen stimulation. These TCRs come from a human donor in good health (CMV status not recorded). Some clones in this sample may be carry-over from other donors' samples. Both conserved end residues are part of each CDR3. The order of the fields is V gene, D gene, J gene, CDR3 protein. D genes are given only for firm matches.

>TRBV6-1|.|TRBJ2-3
CASSEGWTVVDTQYF
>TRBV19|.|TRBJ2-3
CASSPGLHVNTQYF
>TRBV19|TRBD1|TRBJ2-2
CASMVPTGGGTGELFF
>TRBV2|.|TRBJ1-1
CATPKVAKGDTEAFF
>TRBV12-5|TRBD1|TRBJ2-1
CASGPPGQGVAF
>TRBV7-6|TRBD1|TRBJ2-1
CASTLDRGSYNEQFF
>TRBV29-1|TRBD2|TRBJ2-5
CSVGGRQGETQYF
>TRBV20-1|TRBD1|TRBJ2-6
CSARDRDSGANVLTF
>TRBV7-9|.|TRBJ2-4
CASSRRGIQYF
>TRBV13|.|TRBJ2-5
CASSTKDGGLKETQYF
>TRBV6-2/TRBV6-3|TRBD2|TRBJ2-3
CASRLASGGAVSTDTQYF
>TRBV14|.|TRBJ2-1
CASSQSRGWNEQFF
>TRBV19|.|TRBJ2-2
CATTSVPGTGELFF
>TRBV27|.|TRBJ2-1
CASRPPPFNNEQFF
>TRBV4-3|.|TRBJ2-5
CASSQDRAPIQVQYF
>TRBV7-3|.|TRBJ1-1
CASRSPRDTEAFF